A selection of T cell receptor beta chains follows, all from one sample in a study of PD-1 blockade in classical Hodgkin lymphoma. Generated by immunoSEQ multiplex PCR, the TCRdb table keeps only in-frame clones and is missing some. The sample includes about 7,600 clones, roughly three quarters of them seen just once. The sample consisted of CD4+ T cells from blood, taken at baseline. The receptors come from a human donor with classical Hodgkin lymphoma. Each CDR3 is given with its conserved first and last residue. Each record gives: V gene, J gene, CDR3 protein.

>TRBV5-4|TRBJ2-2
CASSKDRGVTGELFF
>TRBV2|TRBJ2-2
CASSDRGGYTGELFF
>TRBV9|TRBJ1-4
CASSVGGGNEKLFF
>TRBV7-2|TRBJ1-1
CASSLQGSVEAFF
>TRBV9|TRBJ1-5
CASSVDGGNQPQHF
>TRBV7-9|TRBJ2-3
CASSESADTQYF
>TRBV7-8|TRBJ1-5
CASSLSAGINQPQHF
>TRBV9|TRBJ2-1
CASSLAAGLTYNEQFF
>TRBV5-5|TRBJ2-2
CASMLLSNTGELFF
>TRBV7-8|TRBJ2-7
CASSFPGPIGEQYF
>TRBV10-3|TRBJ1-1
CAISVTVAFF
>TRBV9|TRBJ2-5
CASSPRPLQETQYF
>TRBV5-1|TRBJ1-4
CASSLGQGALREKLFF
>TRBV5-1|TRBJ1-1
CASSLGTLPTEAFF
>TRBV10-3|TRBJ1-2
CAIESATLSGYTF
>TRBV7-3|TRBJ1-1
CASSADRNTEAFF
>TRBV28|TRBJ2-4
CASSPGGTKNIQYF
>TRBV18|TRBJ2-5
CASSPFLQQPGTQYF
>TRBV11-2|TRBJ1-2
CASSPSHGASYGYTF
>TRBV6-5|TRBJ2-7
CASSYNRAHEQYF
>TRBV30|TRBJ2-3
CAWGGAGMAADTQYF
>TRBV11-1|TRBJ2-1
CASSLIHEQFF
>TRBV5-1|TRBJ2-5
CASSSSGGAQSQYF
>TRBV27|TRBJ2-1
CASRITSGTGAFRSYNEQFF
>TRBV7-3|TRBJ1-1
CASSLSPTLNTEAFF
>TRBV19|TRBJ2-1
CASSIGQGGNYNEQFF
>TRBV7-6|TRBJ2-3
CASSFSTSGRTDTQYF
>TRBV7-2|TRBJ1-2
CASSLGGGGYTF
>TRBV28|TRBJ1-1
CASRPGRASAEAFF
>TRBV6-5|TRBJ1-2
CASRPRDRGNYGYTF
>TRBV28|TRBJ2-3
CASSLNGAGSTDTQYF
>TRBV7-3|TRBJ1-1
CASSFSARENTEAFF
>TRBV19|TRBJ2-3
CASSIGFGDTQYF
>TRBV11-2|TRBJ2-7
CASSFTSGADYEQYF
>TRBV5-1|TRBJ1-3
CASSFGRTHSGNTIYF
>TRBV18|NA
CASSLQGRSVEQYF
>TRBV29-1|TRBJ1-5
CSVTTGSGQPQHF
>TRBV5-1|TRBJ2-1
CASKRLEGEQFF
>TRBV10-3|TRBJ2-7
CAISATSGGTYEQYF
>TRBV7-8|TRBJ2-1
CASSLERGSYNEQFF
>TRBV7-8|TRBJ2-5
CASSLGTGVGETQYF
>TRBV5-6|TRBJ2-7
CASSQPGTRYYF
>TRBV4-2|TRBJ2-5
CASSQEWTFGRETQYF
>TRBV7-9|TRBJ1-1
CASRRQGRAEAFF
>TRBV6-6|TRBJ1-6
CASSYSTQGSSPLHF
>TRBV19|TRBJ1-5
CASTTRGIGQPQHF
>TRBV9|TRBJ2-3
CASSVAQVGTDTQYF
>TRBV5-1|TRBJ2-3
CASSFGGASTDTQYF
>TRBV11-1|TRBJ2-1
CASSPGPGQGANEQFF
>TRBV10-3|TRBJ1-1
CAISDRTAMNTEAFF
>TRBV28|TRBJ2-7
CASRSSLGQGTYEQYF
>TRBV18|TRBJ1-5
CASSPISTGANQPQHF
>TRBV28|TRBJ1-3
CASSGRYGRAGTGNTIYF
>TRBV6-6|TRBJ2-3
CASSYLPGRTDTQYF
>TRBV10-3|TRBJ1-3
CAISAFSRSGNTIYF
>TRBV5-1|TRBJ2-1
CASSPGQGIYNEQFF